This TCR beta chain was captured in a study of control samples from healthy donors and cancer patients. The protocol was immunoSEQ multiplex PCR, while the TCRdb copy is restricted to in-frame clones and leaves out a portion. The sample lists more than 10,000 clones, 90% to 95% occurring once. The CDR3 loop spans 14 amino acids. Germline V gives CDR1 MNHNS, CDR2 SASEGT. V lost 1 base, J lost 3 bases, and 9 bases lay in between. The sequence came from a man at least 80 years old with lung cancer. The sequenced sample consisted of PBMCs. This chain uses TRBV6-1 with TRBJ2-5, with D perhaps matching TRBD2 (5 bases). The CDR3 coding sequence is TGTGCCAGCAGTGAAGGAGGGTTCGAAGAGACCCAGTACTTC. It yields the protein CASSEGGFEETQYF.